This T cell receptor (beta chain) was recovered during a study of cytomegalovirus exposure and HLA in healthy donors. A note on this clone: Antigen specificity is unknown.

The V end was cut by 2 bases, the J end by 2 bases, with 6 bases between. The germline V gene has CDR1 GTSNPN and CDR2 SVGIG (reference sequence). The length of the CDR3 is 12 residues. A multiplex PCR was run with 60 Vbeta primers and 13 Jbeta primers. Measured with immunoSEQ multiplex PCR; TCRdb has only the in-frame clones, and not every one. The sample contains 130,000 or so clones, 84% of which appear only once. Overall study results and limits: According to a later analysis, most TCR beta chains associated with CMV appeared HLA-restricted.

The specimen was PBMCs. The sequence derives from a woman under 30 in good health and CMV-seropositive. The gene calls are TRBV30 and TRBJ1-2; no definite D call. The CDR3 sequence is CAWSQQNYGYTF. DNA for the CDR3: TGTGCCTGGAGTCAACAGAACTATGGCTACACCTTC.